This passage covers 3 T cell receptor beta chains from one sample sequenced in a study of molecular identifiers for immune sequencing clone quantification. TCRdb ran MiXCR on the PCR reads and lists one entry per CDR3 protein. The table has hundreds of thousands of distinct CDR3 sequences, 25% seen once. Sample: naive CD8+ T cells from blood, with Jurkat cell RNA spiked in. As for subset: FACS-sorted CD8+CD4-CCR7+CD45RA+ naive T cells. The receptor source for this set is a human donor in good health. Some libraries in this study had Jurkat cell RNA spiked in.

Many counts were recorded for this clonotype. The V and J genes are TRBV5-4 and TRBJ2-3; D gene ambiguous. Germline V gene sequence: CDR1 SGHNT, CDR2 YYREEE (reference sequence). The CDR3 runs to 12 residues. Trimming left V 2 bases short and J 2 bases short, with 3 bases between. The CDR3 coding sequence is TGTGCCAGCAGCTTAACCACAGATACGCAGTATTTT. Translated: CASSLTTDTQYF.

Of note for this clonotype: One end of the junction varies from germline; a read error may be responsible. This chain links TRBV6-5 with TRBJ2-3; 9 bases line up with TRBD2. The CDR3 extends over 14 amino acids. From germline, CDR1 is MNHEY and CDR2 SVGAGI. For the CDR3, the DNA is TGTGCCGGCAGATTGACTAGCGGAGTAGATACGCAGTATTTT. Protein product: CAGRLTSGVDTQYF.

The chain has TRBV28 and TRBJ2-7; D is unclear. V lost 5 bases, J lost 2 bases, and 16 bases lay in between. The CDR3 sequence is 15 residues long. Germline loops: CDR1 MDHEN, CDR2 SYDVKM. CDR3 nucleotide sequence: TGTGCCAGCAGTGAACCTCGGACGGTAACCTACGAGCAGTACTTC. Protein sequence: CASSEPRTVTYEQYF.